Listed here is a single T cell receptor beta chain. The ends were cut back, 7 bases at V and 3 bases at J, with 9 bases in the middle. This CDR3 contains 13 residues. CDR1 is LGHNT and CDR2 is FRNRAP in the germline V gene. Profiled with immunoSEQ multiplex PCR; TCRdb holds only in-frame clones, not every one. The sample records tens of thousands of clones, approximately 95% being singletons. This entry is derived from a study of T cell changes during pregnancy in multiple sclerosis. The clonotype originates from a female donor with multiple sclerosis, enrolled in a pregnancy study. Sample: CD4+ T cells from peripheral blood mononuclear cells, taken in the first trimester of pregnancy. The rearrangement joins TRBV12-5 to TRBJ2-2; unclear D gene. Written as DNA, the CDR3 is TGTGCTAGTGCCATGTCATACACCGGGGAGCTGTTTTTT. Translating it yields CASAMSYTGELFF. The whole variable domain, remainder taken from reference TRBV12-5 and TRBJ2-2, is DARVTQTPRHKVTEMGQEVTMRCQPILGHNTVFWYRQTMMQGLELLAYFRNRAPLDDSGMPKDRFSAEMPDATLATLKIQPSEPRDSAVYFCASAMSYTGELFFGEGSRLTVL.